The sequence of this T cell receptor (beta chain) was determined in a study of beta chain features in type 1 diabetes. On this clone itself: Its cognate antigen is unknown.

Markers CD45RO/CCR7/CD25/CD127/CD95/CD27 served to sort CD4+ naive, central memory, regulatory and stem cell-like memory cells. V was shortened by 5 bases and J by 2 bases, with 25 bases between the two germline ends. Germline-derived CDR1 and CDR2 are SNHLY and FYNNEI. This CDR3 contains 19 residues. Study-level results: Across all four CD4+ subsets, people with type 1 diabetes showed modestly shorter TCRB CDR3s.

Expressed TCRB transcripts were sequenced because the isolated RNA had all been reverse transcribed beforehand. Clones were sequenced by immunoSEQ multiplex PCR, and TCRdb holds only the in-frame ones, with some missing. The sample comprises 250,000 to 350,000 clones, 11% to 15% of which are singletons, and 6.7% rests with the top ten. The chain combines TRBV2 with TRBJ1-3; D is possibly TRBD1 (6 bases). Input material: central memory CD4+ T cells from blood. The TCR sequence derives from a man aged 25-40 years in good health. The CDR3 reads CASSLEQGLLSGTGNTIYF. The CDR3 DNA follows: TGTGCCAGCAGTCTCGAACAGGGCCTACTCTCTGGCACTGGAAACACCATATATTTT.